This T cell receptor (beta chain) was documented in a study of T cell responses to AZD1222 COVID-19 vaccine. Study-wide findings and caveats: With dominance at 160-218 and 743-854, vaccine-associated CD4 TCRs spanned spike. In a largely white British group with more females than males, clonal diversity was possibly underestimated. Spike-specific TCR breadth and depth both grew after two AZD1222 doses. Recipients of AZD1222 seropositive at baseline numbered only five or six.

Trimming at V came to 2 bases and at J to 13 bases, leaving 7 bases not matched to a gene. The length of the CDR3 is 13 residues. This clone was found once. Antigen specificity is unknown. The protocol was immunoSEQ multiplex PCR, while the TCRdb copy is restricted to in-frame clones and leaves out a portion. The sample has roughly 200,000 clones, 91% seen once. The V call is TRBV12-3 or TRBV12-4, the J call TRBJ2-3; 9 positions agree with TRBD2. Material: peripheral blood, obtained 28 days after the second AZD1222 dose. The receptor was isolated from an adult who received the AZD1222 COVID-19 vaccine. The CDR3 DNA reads TGTGCCAGCAGTTTAATAGGTCAGCGGGAGGAGTATTTT. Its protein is CASSLIGQREEYF.